The 7 T cell receptor beta chains given below trace back to one sample, sequenced in a study of cytomegalovirus exposure and HLA in healthy donors. Primers: 60 Vbeta forward and 13 Jbeta reverse. TCRdb's table, derived via immunoSEQ multiplex PCR, lists solely in-frame clones and lacks some. The table records some 170,000 clones, roughly 79% of them present only once. Sequencing input: PBMCs. These receptor sequences come from a man in his forties in good health and CMV-seropositive.

This clone was counted a single time. CDR3 protein: CASSQEGRQGGGYTF. The CDR3 nucleotides are TGCGCCAGCAGCCAAGAAGGTCGTCAGGGGGGCGGCTACACCTTC. The chain recombines TRBV4-1 with TRBJ1-2, with TRBD1 identical over 7 bases. Trimming took 0 bases from V and 8 from J; bases not matched to a gene: 9. Germline lookup yields CDR1 MGHRA and CDR2 YSYEKL. The CDR3 runs to 15 residues.

This clone was detected a few times. The chain couples TRBV2 to TRBJ2-7; TRBD1 is a possible D gene (6 bases). This CDR3 comprises 14 residues. V gave up 1 base and J gave up 1 base, with 8 bases separating them. Germline CDR1 and CDR2: SNHLY and FYNNEI. CDR3 sequence: CASSEDRVSYEQYF. The CDR3 DNA follows: TGTGCCAGCAGTGAAGACAGGGTATCCTACGAGCAGTACTTC.

This clone has only a few counts. The chain links TRBV19 to TRBJ2-2; no clear D gene. V gave up 1 base and J gave up 8 bases, with 11 bases separating them. Germline CDR1 is LNHDA and CDR2 is SQIVND (reference sequence). The CDR3 is 14 residues long. CDR3 nucleotide sequence: TGTGCCAGTAGTATAGTGGGCTGGGCTGGGGAGCTGTTTTTT. This sequence encodes CASSIVGWAGELFF.

CDR3 amino acids: CASSLQDQGYTF. The CDR3 nucleotides read TGTGCCAGCAGCTTACAGGATCAGGGCTACACCTTC. The gene calls are TRBV5-4 and TRBJ1-2; possibly TRBD1 for D (5 bases). Trimming pared 2 bases from V and 8 bases from J, leaving 10 bases between. This CDR3 spans 12 amino acids. The germline V gene encodes CDR1 SGHNT and CDR2 YYREEE (reference sequence).

The chain is built from TRBV2 and TRBJ2-2; 9 nucleotides line up with TRBD1. Germline values: CDR1 SNHLY, CDR2 FYNNEI. V was clipped by 3 bases and J by 4 bases; unmatched bases: 6. The CDR3 runs 16 residues. CDR3: CASSDYGTGTTGELFF. As DNA, the CDR3 is TGTGCCAGCAGTGATTATGGGACAGGGACCACCGGGGAGCTGTTTTTT.

The rearrangement joins TRBV9 to TRBJ1-3; 10 bases align to TRBD1. Germline values: CDR1 SGDLS, CDR2 YYNGEE. This CDR3 is built from 17 residues. Trimming removed 4 bases from V and 1 base from J; junction bases left unmatched: 8. CDR3 amino acids: CASSPRQGARSGNTIYF. The CDR3, as DNA: TGTGCCAGCAGCCCCAGACAGGGGGCAAGGTCTGGAAACACCATATATTTT.

This chain joins TRBV6-5 and TRBJ2-3; unclear D gene. This CDR3 has 14 residues. Germline V gene data show CDR1 as MNHEY and CDR2 as SVGAGI. Trimming stripped 5 bases from V and 0 bases from J, with 9 bases between. CDR3 in amino acids: CASSQPTSTDTQYF. Written as DNA, the CDR3 is TGTGCCAGCAGTCAACCGACAAGCACAGATACGCAGTATTTT.